The clone carrying this T cell receptor (beta chain) was detected many times. The target antigen is unknown. The library was designed around alpha chains, so this beta chain is a stray read whose abundance carries little weight. The time point is: sample taken at primary tumor resection. Unsorted samples of tumor, nontumor lung or frozen PBMC had their whole RNA sequenced. Donation came from some 73 patients with untreated early-stage non-small cell lung cancer. Single TCR cDNA molecules each had their own unique molecular identifier. TCRdb re-derived calls from the 5' RACE reads in MiXCR, one entry per CDR3 protein. The data contain 10,000 to 15,000 distinct CDR3 sequences, around 4.2% of them singletons. This sample is part of a study of spatial heterogeneity in lung cancer. Study background: Fewer alpha-chain than beta-chain sequences were consistently detected. Findings and caveats of the study: Ubiquitous expanded tumor TCRs appeared in blood more at resection than follow-up.

CDR3 length: 14 residues. The germline CDR1 and CDR2 sequences are MNHNS and SASEGT. V gave up 2 bases and J gave up 2 bases, with 10 bases separating them. This clonotype was obtained from a male donor with early-stage non-small cell lung cancer. The sample consisted of PBMCs, taken at surgery. J is TRBJ2-7 and V is TRBV6-1, with D perhaps being TRBD1 or TRBD2 (6 bases each). The DNA for the CDR3 is TGTGCCAGCAGTGAAAGGGGGGACACCTACGAGCAGTACTTC. Encoded protein: CASSERGDTYEQYF.